Presented here are 3 T cell receptor beta chains from one specimen sequenced in a study of blood T cell repertoires in COVID-19. Some clones are missing from TCRdb's copy, which holds only in-frame ones; the method was immunoSEQ multiplex PCR. The sample comprises 500,000 to 600,000 clones, 85% to 90% of which are singletons, and 7.8% rests with the top ten. The sample taken for sequencing was peripheral blood. Source of these receptors: a woman between 50 and 59 years old with COVID-19, enrolled during active disease.

This chain uses TRBV30 with TRBJ1-5, with 9 bases fitting TRBD1. The CDR3 has 15 residues. The germline V gene has CDR1 GTSNPN and CDR2 SVGIG (reference sequence). The junction had 6 bases not matched to a gene; V was cut back by 0 bases and J by 6 bases. CDR3 DNA: TGTGCCTGGAGTGTACGGGACAGGGTGTCTCAGCCCCAGCATTTT. This gives the protein CAWSVRDRVSQPQHF. The whole variable domain, filled in from reference TRBV30 and TRBJ1-5, reads SQTIHQWPATLVQPVGSPLSLECTVEGTSNPNLYWYRQAAGRGLQLLFYSVGIGQISSEVPQNLSASRPQDRQFILSSKKLLLSDSGFYLCAWSVRDRVSQPQHFGDGTRLSIL.

The V call is TRBV9, the J call TRBJ1-2; D is undetermined. The V end was cut by 4 bases, the J end by 5 bases, with 15 bases between. This CDR3 has 14 residues. Germline values: CDR1 SGDLS, CDR2 YYNGEE. CDR3 coding DNA: TGTGCCAGCAGCCCCCAACCTAACCTTTATGGCTACACCTTC. Its protein product is CASSPQPNLYGYTF.

The count of this clone is one. The rearrangement links TRBV6-5 to TRBJ1-1; TRBD1 matches at 7 bases. After removal of 7 bases from V and 7 bases from J, the junction contained 3 bases not matched to a gene. The CDR3 runs to 11 residues. Germline lookup yields CDR1 MNHEY and CDR2 SVGAGI. The CDR3, as DNA: TGTGCCAGCACCCAGGGGGTTGAAGCTTTCTTT. Translating gives CASTQGVEAFF.